The clone carrying this T cell receptor beta chain has more than one count but fewer than ten. What it recognizes is unknown. TCRdb recomputed calls from the reads with MiXCR, one row per CDR3 protein. The data show about 500,000 distinct CDR3 sequences, with around 30% seen just once and about 17% held by the top ten. This record comes from a study of T cell repertoires in cytomegalovirus infection. Study background: CMV epitopes that were recently identified and HLA-C-restricted were used alongside well-studied HLA-B-restricted ones. Matching HLA type and CMV infection were both indicated by public TCR beta signatures.

Study-level points and caveats: Individuals carrying CMV plus the relevant HLA were identified by cumulative frequency of public TCR beta families. HLA-C-restricted CMV clonotypes gave the most frequent clonotype in two of eight donors.

Germline assignment: CDR1 MNHEY and CDR2 SVGEGT. The V segment lost 6 bases and the J segment 7 bases; nucleotides outside the gene matches: 9. The length of the CDR3 is 13 residues. The clonotype comes from a human donor in good health (CMV status not recorded). Some clones in this sample may be carry-over from other donors' samples. Material: cultured PBMCs, obtained from culture after CMV antigen stimulation. The chain combines TRBV6-2 or TRBV6-3 with TRBJ2-7, with 7 bases identical to TRBD1. The CDR3 loop is CASRSTGVGEQYV. The CDR3 bases are TGTGCCAGCAGGTCAACAGGGGTTGGGGAGCAGTACGTC.